Described below is a single T cell receptor (beta chain) sequence and its context. Its antigen has not been determined. Per-nucleotide qualities are absent, and no much larger clonotype sits a single base away. This sample also contains other DNA sequences that code for the same CDR3. This specimen belongs to a study of shared clonotypes between healthy human individuals (dated by TCRdb to 2018 to 2021). Describing the broader study: A few men and two women, aged 18 to 49 years, made up the cohort. For each donor, three plates each were used for CD4 naive and CD4 memory, two plates were used for CD8 naive, and one plate was used for CD8 memory. To estimate repertoire size and how much clonotype sharing occurs between individuals, the study deeply sequenced the blood TCR repertoires of about five healthy adults. Different laboratories and diverse techniques were used to prepare libraries and sequence TCR repertoires, to increase sequencing depth and limit assay-specific biases. Leukapheresis yielded between about 0.94 and 9.5 billion PBMCs per donor. General findings and caveats noted by the study authors: Sharing across four donors was observed for approximately 4.6% of naive CD4, around 3.5% of naive CD8, roughly 2.3% of memory CD4, and roughly 0.4% of memory CD8 clonotypes. Only blood was sampled, and tissue TCR repertoires likely differ from those in blood. Pairwise subsampling led to the expectation that sequencing depth would affect the degree of clonotype sharing among donors. Incomplete sequencing was indicated by rarefaction of sorted-subset datasets, despite the large sequencing depth. Compared with non-shared clonotypes, the clonotypes found in all four sorted-subset donors had higher generation probabilities. Because the study included a small number of donors, the genetic and exposure-history diversity represented was limited. Naive subsets generally had larger estimated clonotype richness than memory subsets did.

At the junction V is shortened by 2 bases and J by 4 bases; bases outside the gene matches: 2. Taken from cysteine to phenylalanine, the CDR3 has 14 residues. Kept here is only the CDR3 DNA, which spans 42 bases and is read in frame from base 1. CDR1 and CDR2 (SGHTA, FQGTGA) derive from the germline V gene. Donors were healthy HIV-negative adults with no recently reported acute infections or vaccinations. All donors were Caucasian adults living in Nashville, Tennessee, USA. CD4+ T cells were enriched by magnetic negative selection; naive cells were then positively selected on CD45RA, and the negative fraction formed the memory subset. Blood was obtained by leukapheresis, after which PBMCs were separated by Ficoll-Histopaque density gradient centrifugation and cryopreserved in liquid nitrogen vapor phase. Analytical flow cytometry was used to check the purity and quantity of every magnetically sorted T cell population. Genomic DNA was isolated from every sorted fraction and measured by UV absorbance on a Nanodrop 2000c.

Using the deep immunoSEQ assay, multiplex PCR amplified TCR CDR3 regions from genomic DNA. Extracted genomic DNA from each cell subset was distributed evenly across all wells of several immunoSEQ 96-well plates, and each plate was treated as a replicate. Each replicate PCR for sorted subsets received about 220 ng genomic DNA, equal to some 32,000 T cell genomes. Purified libraries were measured with a Qubit 3.0 fluorometer, size-checked on a Bioanalyzer 2100, and measured again with the KAPA Library Quantification kit. A separate single-read 150-cycle Illumina NextSeq 550 flow cell was used to sequence each immunoSEQ 96-well plate. The original methods were these. Because only junctional sequences without quality scores were contained in the immunoSEQ output, filtering matching that applied to full-length reads could not be performed. To assign V/J genes and CDR3, sequences were annotated against IMGT germline references using PyIR, a Python wrapper for IgBLAST v1.9. Reads were filtered out if the reads had weak V/J assignments (E-value above 1e-6), no CDR3, stop codons, out-of-frame junctions, or ambiguous translated residues. V3J clonotypes were defined by identical inferred V gene, J gene, and CDR3 amino acid sequence. Percentage overlap between repertoires was calculated by dividing the number of shared unique clonotypes by the size of the smaller repertoire. Three approaches were used to assess repertoire richness: RTK rarefaction, the Chao1 estimator, and Recon v2.1 estimates of unobserved clonotypes. Generation probabilities for all TCRbeta clonotypes obtained by the gDNA method from a few donors were computed using OLGA. TCRdb stores this immuneACCESS table with in-frame sequences only. Part of the clones is absent; in the studies checked, under half of the shortfall reflects unresolved V genes, and no reason is known for the rest. That table gives V, J and clone size, and the DNA gave D and trimming. The sample table holds roughly 2.2 million clones, of which roughly 90% were seen once. The ten largest clonotypes hold around 0.38% of the sample.

The source is a man between 18 and 35 years old in good health. Some clones in this sample may be carry-over from other donors' samples. The rearranged chain carries TRBV7-3 and TRBJ2-5; TRBD2 fits 9 bases in the junction. The sample was naive CD4+ T cells from PBMCs. The cell subset or site label here, explained by the study, means: CD45RA+ positively selected. The sequence in DNA is TGTGCCAGCAGCTTAGCGGGAGGGAGAGAGACCCAGTACTTC. Protein translation: CASSLAGGRETQYF.